These 13 T cell receptor beta chains came from one sample sequenced in a study of T cells after yellow fever vaccination. TCRdb re-called the 5' RACE reads through MiXCR, storing one row per CDR3 protein. The table records about 140,000 distinct CDR3 sequences, about 6.9% of them present only once. The sequencing here drew on CD4+ T cells sorted from PBMCs, taken 10 days after the yellow fever booster vaccination. Receptors originate from a man aged 25-45 years who received the YFV17D yellow fever vaccine.

There are many counts of this clonotype. The chain combines TRBV19 with TRBJ1-6; maybe TRBD1 (5 bases). Germline assignment: CDR1 LNHDA and CDR2 SQIVND (reference sequence). The CDR3 has 13 amino acids. Trimming pared 9 bases from V and 2 bases from J, leaving 8 bases between. The CDR3 loop is CASRDAYNSPLHF. The CDR3 DNA is TGTGCCAGCCGGGACGCCTATAATTCACCCCTCCACTTT.

This clonotype was found many times. The chain couples TRBV11-2 to TRBJ2-7; D perhaps matches TRBD1 (5 bases). This CDR3 region has 14 residues. Germline CDR1 SGHAT, CDR2 FQNNGV. Trimming cost V 5 bases and J 6 bases, with 17 bases left between them. The CDR3 nucleotides are TGTGCCAGCAGCCCCCGGCCGGACAACTCCGAGCAGTACTTC. Translation gives CASSPRPDNSEQYF.

This clonotype was counted many times. The V gene is TRBV5-1, the J gene TRBJ2-3; D is ambiguous. In germline, CDR1 is SGHRS, CDR2 YFSETQ. CDR3 size: 15 residues. Trimming took 2 bases from V and 2 from J, leaving 12 bases between them. The CDR3: CASSFKGSITDTQYF. CDR3 DNA: TGCGCCAGCAGCTTTAAAGGGTCGATCACAGATACGCAGTATTTT.

At least ten counts were recorded for this clonotype. V gene TRBV3-1 combines with J gene TRBJ2-2; perhaps TRBD2 as D (6 bases). CDR1 LGHDT and CDR2 YNNKEL come from the germline V gene (reference sequence). V gave up 1 base and J gave up 2 bases, with 11 bases separating them. CDR3 length: 16 residues. DNA of the CDR3: TGTGCCAGCAGCCAAGGAGCCGGGACTAACACCGGGGAGCTGTTTTTT. Translation: CASSQGAGTNTGELFF.

The CDR3 reads CASSYNGQGVGATNEKLFF. For the CDR3, the DNA is TGCGCCAGCAGTTACAACGGACAGGGGGTTGGGGCAACTAATGAAAAACTGTTTTTT. This sequence joins TRBV5-1 and TRBJ1-4, with TRBD1 matching over 10 bases. The germline gives CDR1 SGHRS, CDR2 YFSETQ. The junction had 13 bases not matched to a gene; V was cut back by 5 bases and J by 0 bases. CDR3 size: 19 residues.

This clonotype appeared many times. The genes are TRBV20-1 and TRBJ2-3; 9 bases are a match to TRBD2. V gave up 5 bases and J gave up 6 bases; unmatched junction bases: 9. Germline lookup yields CDR1 DFQATT and CDR2 SNEGSKA (reference sequence). CDR3 length: 14 residues. The CDR3: CSAFDRREGDTQYF. CDR3 DNA sequence: TGCAGTGCTTTCGACAGGCGGGAGGGGGATACGCAGTATTTT.

V usage is TRBV10-3 and J usage is TRBJ2-5, with TRBD2 matching 10 bases. V shed 6 bases and J 3 bases; nucleotides not matched to a gene: 1. The germline CDR1 and CDR2 sequences are ENHRY and SYGVKD. The CDR3 spans 13 residues. The CDR3 loop reads CAIRAGGKETQYF. Here the CDR3 DNA reads TGTGCCATCAGAGCGGGAGGGAAAGAGACCCAGTACTTC.

Many counts were recorded for this clonotype. The CDR3 sequence: CASSALAGTYEQYF. DNA for the CDR3: TGTGCCAGCAGCGCACTAGCGGGAACCTACGAGCAGTACTTC. This chain uses TRBV7-2 with TRBJ2-7; TRBD2 matches at 10 bases. The CDR3 length is 14 residues. With V trimmed by 5 bases and J by 2 bases, 3 bases remained unmatched. Germline assignment: CDR1 SGHTA and CDR2 FQGNSA.

This clonotype was recorded many times. V and J are TRBV18 and TRBJ2-1; D might be TRBD1 (6 bases). Trimming took 3 bases from V and 4 from J, leaving 13 bases between them. Germline lookup yields CDR1 KGHSH and CDR2 LQKENI. This CDR3 is built from 15 residues. CDR3 sequence (DNA): TGTGCCAGCTCACCCGAGGGGGACCTGTACAATGAGCAGTTCTTC. Translated: CASSPEGDLYNEQFF.

Many counts were recorded for this clonotype. The V call is TRBV3-1, the J call TRBJ2-3; 7 bases agree with TRBD2. Germline V lookup: CDR1 LGHDT, CDR2 YNNKEL (reference sequence). V lost 4 bases and J lost 0; bases outside the gene matches: 7. CDR3 length: 16 residues. Written as DNA, the CDR3 is TGTGCCAGCAGCCGGACTAGTCTTCAGAGCACAGATACGCAGTATTTT. Its translation is CASSRTSLQSTDTQYF.

This clonotype came up many times. V and J are TRBV7-2 and TRBJ1-2, with TRBD1 matching over 8 bases. CDR1 and CDR2 from the germline V gene are SGHTA and FQGNSA. With 5 bases clipped from V and 7 bases from J, the junction kept 12 bases outside the gene matches. This CDR3 region has 15 residues. This CDR3 is CASSNPWGQGAGYTF. CDR3 DNA sequence: TGTGCCAGCAGCAACCCTTGGGGGCAGGGGGCTGGCTACACCTTC.

This clonotype was counted many times. The chain uses TRBV7-9 and TRBJ2-7; 10 positions agree with TRBD2. The CDR3 has 15 residues. The germline CDR1 and CDR2 sequences are SEHNR and FQNEAQ (reference sequence). The V segment lost 5 bases and the J segment 6 bases; nucleotides outside the gene matches: 10. The CDR3 here is CASSQRAGGPGEQYF. Written as DNA, the CDR3 is TGTGCCAGCAGCCAAAGAGCGGGAGGGCCGGGCGAGCAGTACTTC.

This clonotype was seen many times. The gene calls are TRBV7-9 and TRBJ2-2, with D unclear. The CDR3 has 14 residues. With 1 base removed from V and 3 bases from J, the gap between germline ends came to 6 bases. CDR1 and CDR2 (germline): SEHNR, FQNEAQ (reference sequence). The CDR3 nucleotides read TGTGCCAGCAGCTTAGAGCTGGACACCGGGGAGCTGTTTTTT. Its translation: CASSLELDTGELFF.